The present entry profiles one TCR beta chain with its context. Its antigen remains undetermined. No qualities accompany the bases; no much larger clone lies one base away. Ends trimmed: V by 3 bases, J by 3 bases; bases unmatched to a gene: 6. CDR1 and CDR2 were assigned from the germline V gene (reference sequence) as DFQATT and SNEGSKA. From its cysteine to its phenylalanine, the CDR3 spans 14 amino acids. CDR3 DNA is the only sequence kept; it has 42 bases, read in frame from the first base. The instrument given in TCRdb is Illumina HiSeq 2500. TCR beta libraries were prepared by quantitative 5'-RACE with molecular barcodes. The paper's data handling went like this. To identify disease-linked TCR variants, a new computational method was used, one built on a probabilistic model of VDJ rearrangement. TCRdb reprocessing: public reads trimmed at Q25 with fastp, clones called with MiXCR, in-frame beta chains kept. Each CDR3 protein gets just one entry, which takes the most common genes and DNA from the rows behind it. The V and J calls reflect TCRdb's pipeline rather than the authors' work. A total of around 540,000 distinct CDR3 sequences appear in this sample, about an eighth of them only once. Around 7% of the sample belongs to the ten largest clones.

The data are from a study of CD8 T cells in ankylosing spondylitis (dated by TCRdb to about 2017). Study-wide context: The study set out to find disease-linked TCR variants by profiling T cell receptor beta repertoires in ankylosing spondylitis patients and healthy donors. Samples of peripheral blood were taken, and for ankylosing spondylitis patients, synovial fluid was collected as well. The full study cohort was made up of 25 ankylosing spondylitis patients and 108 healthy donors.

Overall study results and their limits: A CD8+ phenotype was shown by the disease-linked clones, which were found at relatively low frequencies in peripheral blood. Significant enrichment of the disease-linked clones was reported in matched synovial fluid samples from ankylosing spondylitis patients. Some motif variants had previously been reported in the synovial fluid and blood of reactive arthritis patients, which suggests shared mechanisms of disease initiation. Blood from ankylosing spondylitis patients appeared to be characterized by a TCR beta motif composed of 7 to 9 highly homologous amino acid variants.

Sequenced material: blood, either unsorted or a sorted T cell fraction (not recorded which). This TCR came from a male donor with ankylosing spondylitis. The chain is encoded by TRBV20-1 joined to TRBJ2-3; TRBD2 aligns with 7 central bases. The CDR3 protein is CSARREFITDTQYF. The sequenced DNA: TGCAGTGCTAGGCGGGAGTTTATAACAGATACGCAGTATTTT.